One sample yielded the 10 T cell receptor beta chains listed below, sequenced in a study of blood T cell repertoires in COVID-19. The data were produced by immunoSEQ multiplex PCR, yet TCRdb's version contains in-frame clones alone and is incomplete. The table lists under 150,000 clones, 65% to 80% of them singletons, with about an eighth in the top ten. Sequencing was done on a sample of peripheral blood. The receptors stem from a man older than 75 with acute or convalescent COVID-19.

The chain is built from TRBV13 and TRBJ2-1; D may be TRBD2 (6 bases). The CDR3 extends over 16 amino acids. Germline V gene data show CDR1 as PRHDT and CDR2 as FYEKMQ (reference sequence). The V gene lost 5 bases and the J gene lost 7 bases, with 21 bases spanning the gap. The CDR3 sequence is CASSPRPRGSENEQFF. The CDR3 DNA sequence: TGTGCCAGCAGCCCCCGACCGCGGGGTTCTGAGAATGAGCAGTTCTTC.

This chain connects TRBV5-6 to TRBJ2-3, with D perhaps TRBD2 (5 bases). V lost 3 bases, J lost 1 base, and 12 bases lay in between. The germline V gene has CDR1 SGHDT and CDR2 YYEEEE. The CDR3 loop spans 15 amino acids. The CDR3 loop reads CASSSLRVRTDTQYF. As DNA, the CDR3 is TGTGCCAGCAGCTCTCTGCGGGTACGCACAGATACGCAGTATTTT.

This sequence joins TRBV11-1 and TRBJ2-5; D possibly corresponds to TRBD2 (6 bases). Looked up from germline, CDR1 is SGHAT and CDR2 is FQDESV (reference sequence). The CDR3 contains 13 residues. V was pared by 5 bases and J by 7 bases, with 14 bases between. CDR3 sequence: CASSPRLEGTQYF. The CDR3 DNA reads TGTGCCAGCAGCCCCCGACTAGAGGGGACCCAGTACTTC.

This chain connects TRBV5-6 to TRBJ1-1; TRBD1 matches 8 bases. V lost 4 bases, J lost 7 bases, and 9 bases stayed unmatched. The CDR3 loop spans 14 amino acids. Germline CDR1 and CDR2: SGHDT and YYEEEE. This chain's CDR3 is CASSAETGEGEAFF. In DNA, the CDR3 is TGTGCCAGCAGCGCCGAGACAGGGGAGGGTGAAGCTTTCTTT.

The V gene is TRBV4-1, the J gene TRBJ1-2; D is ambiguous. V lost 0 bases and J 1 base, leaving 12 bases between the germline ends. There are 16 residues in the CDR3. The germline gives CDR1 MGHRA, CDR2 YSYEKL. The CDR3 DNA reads TGCGCCAGCAGCCAAGAGAGGGCCCAAGTTAACTATGGCTACACCTTC. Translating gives CASSQERAQVNYGYTF.

The CDR3 DNA reads as TGCGCCAGCAGCTTGCGGACAGGGCGAAGCGGGGAGCTGTTTTTT. It yields the protein CASSLRTGRSGELFF. V and J are TRBV5-1 and TRBJ2-2; 8 positions match TRBD1. V shed 1 base and J 7 bases; nucleotides not matched to a gene: 6. The CDR3 totals 15 residues. Per germline, CDR1 SGHRS and CDR2 YFSETQ.

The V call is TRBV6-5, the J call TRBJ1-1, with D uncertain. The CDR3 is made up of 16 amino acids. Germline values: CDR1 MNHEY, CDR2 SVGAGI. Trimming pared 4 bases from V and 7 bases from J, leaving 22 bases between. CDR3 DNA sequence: TGTGCCAGCAGTTCTCGGTTTGAGAGGGCCCGAGATGAAGCTTTCTTT. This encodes CASSSRFERARDEAFF.

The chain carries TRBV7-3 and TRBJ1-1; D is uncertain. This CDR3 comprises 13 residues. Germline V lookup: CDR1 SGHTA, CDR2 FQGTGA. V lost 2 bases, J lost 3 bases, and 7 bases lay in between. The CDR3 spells CASSLFGDTEAFF. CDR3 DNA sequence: TGTGCCAGCAGCTTATTCGGGGACACTGAAGCTTTCTTT.

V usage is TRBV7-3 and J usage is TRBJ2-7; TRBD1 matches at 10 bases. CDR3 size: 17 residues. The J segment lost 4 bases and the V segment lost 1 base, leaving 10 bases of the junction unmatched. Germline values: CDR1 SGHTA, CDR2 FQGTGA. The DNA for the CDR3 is TGTGCCAGCAGCTTAAAGGCCCCCGGGACAGGGGATTACGAGCAGTACTTC. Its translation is CASSLKAPGTGDYEQYF.

The CDR3 sequence is CASSLAGSAGELFF. CDR3 coding DNA: TGCGCCAGCAGCCTAGCGGGTAGCGCCGGGGAGCTGTTTTTT. The chain employs TRBV4-3 and TRBJ2-2; 7 bases line up with TRBD2. Germline trimming cut 4 bases from V and 6 bases from J; bases unmatched to any gene: 5. This CDR3 contains 14 residues. The germline CDR1 and CDR2 sequences are LGHNA and YSLEER.